These 10 T cell receptor beta chains were sequenced from one sample in a study of follicular helper T cells after annual influenza vaccination. The sample's time point: 2015-2016 season, 7 days after influenza vaccination. Produced via immunoSEQ multiplex PCR; TCRdb's table is partial and in-frame only. This table holds approximately 10,000 clones, more than 80% found once. Sequences were derived from CXCR5+ CD38- circulating T follicular helper cells from blood, sampled 7 days after influenza vaccination. Subset reported: circulating Tfh, non-naive CD4+CXCR5+PD-1+ (ICOS+CD38+ or ICOS-CD38-). The source is an adult who received the influenza vaccine.

The chain is built from TRBV5-6 and TRBJ2-3; D gene unclear. The V end was cut by 3 bases, the J end by 0 bases, with 8 bases between. The CDR3 has 14 residues. Germline loops: CDR1 SGHDT, CDR2 YYEEEE. This CDR3 reads CASSSDWSTDTQYF. CDR3 sequence (DNA): TGTGCCAGCAGCTCCGACTGGAGCACAGATACGCAGTATTTT.

This chain uses TRBV11-3 with TRBJ1-1, with D possibly TRBD1 on 5 matching bases. The CDR3 runs 14 residues. V was cut by 5 bases and J by 0 bases, with 10 bases left in between. The germline CDR1 and CDR2 sequences are SGHNT and YENEEA. For the CDR3, the DNA is TGTGCCAGCAGCCCAGGGTACATGAACACTGAAGCTTTCTTT. Protein sequence: CASSPGYMNTEAFF.

The chain has TRBV2 and TRBJ2-1; TRBD1 might be the D (6 bases). This CDR3 is built from 14 residues. Between the trimmed V and J ends, which lost 6 bases and 7 bases, there was a span of 16 bases. CDR1 is SNHLY, CDR2 FYNNEI, per germline. CDR3 residues: CASRGDTGKNEQFF. The CDR3 DNA follows: TGTGCCAGCAGAGGCGACACAGGGAAGAATGAGCAGTTCTTC.

The rearrangement uses TRBV7-2 and TRBJ2-1; D is possibly TRBD1 (6 bases). The CDR3 length is 13 residues. The V gene's germline CDR1 is SGHTA and CDR2 FQGNSA. The germline V and J ends were trimmed by 8 bases and 5 bases, with 13 bases remaining between them. This chain's CDR3 is CASAKGVHNEQFF. The CDR3 DNA reads TGTGCCAGCGCAAAGGGGGTCCACAATGAGCAGTTCTTC.

This clone is a singleton in its sample. The gene calls are TRBV11-2 and TRBJ1-1; tentatively, D is TRBD1 (6 bases). V lost 5 bases, J lost 4 bases, and 23 bases lay in between. CDR3 length: 17 amino acids. Germline values: CDR1 SGHAT, CDR2 FQNNGV. The DNA for the CDR3 is TGTGCCAGCAGCCCCGGCTCGGGGGCGGGTAGTCGCACTGAAGCTTTCTTT. It encodes CASSPGSGAGSRTEAFF.

The chain uses TRBV7-8 and TRBJ2-3; 12 nucleotides align to TRBD2. The CDR3 runs 17 residues. Germline V CDR1 and CDR2: SGHVS, FQNEAQ. J gave up 1 base and V 4 bases, and 6 bases lay outside the gene matches. CDR3 coding DNA: TGTGCCAGCAGCTCCCAACGACTAGCGGGGGGCACAGATACGCAGTATTTT. Amino acid sequence: CASSSQRLAGGTDTQYF. The variable domain in full, with the rest retrieved from reference TRBV7-8 and TRBJ2-3, is GAGVSQSPRYKVAKRGQDVALRCDPISGHVSLFWYQQALGQGPEFLTYFQNEAQLDKSGLPSDRFFAERPEGSVSTLKIQRTQQEDSAVYLCASSSQRLAGGTDTQYFGPGTRLTVL.

V gene TRBV14 combines with J gene TRBJ1-2; D unclear. The V and J ends lost 3 bases and 5 bases respectively, with 16 bases between them. This CDR3 has 15 residues. In germline, CDR1 is SGHDN, CDR2 FVKESK. CDR3 sequence (DNA): TGTGCCAGCAGCCAGAACTTGGGTAGCCTATATGGCTACACCTTC. This codes for CASSQNLGSLYGYTF.

The chain links TRBV7-2 to TRBJ2-2; 9 positions agree with TRBD1. Germline V CDR1 and CDR2: SGHTA, FQGNSA. This CDR3 has 16 residues. V shed 6 bases and J 5 bases; nucleotides not matched to a gene: 10. Here the CDR3 DNA reads TGTGCCAGCAGGACAGTGGGGACAGGGACGACCGGGGAGCTGTTTTTT. It is translated as CASRTVGTGTTGELFF.

This clone appeared a single time. This chain links TRBV6-5 with TRBJ2-7, with D maybe TRBD1 (6 bases). Trimming took off 6 bases at V and 0 bases at J, with 15 bases between the two ends. CDR3 length equals 15 residues. Looked up from germline, CDR1 is MNHEY and CDR2 is SVGAGI. The CDR3 DNA follows: TGTGCCAGCAGCCCACCCGGACAGAGCTCCTACGAGCAGTACTTC. Translated: CASSPPGQSSYEQYF.

The chain combines TRBV6-1 with TRBJ1-6; 7 bases fit TRBD1. The CDR3 loop spans 13 amino acids. The germline gives CDR1 MNHNS, CDR2 SASEGT. The junction had 4 bases not matched to a gene; V was cut back by 3 bases and J by 11 bases. In DNA form, the CDR3 reads TGTGCCAGCAGTGAGTTTCAGGGGGCACCCCTCCACTTT. Protein sequence: CASSEFQGAPLHF.